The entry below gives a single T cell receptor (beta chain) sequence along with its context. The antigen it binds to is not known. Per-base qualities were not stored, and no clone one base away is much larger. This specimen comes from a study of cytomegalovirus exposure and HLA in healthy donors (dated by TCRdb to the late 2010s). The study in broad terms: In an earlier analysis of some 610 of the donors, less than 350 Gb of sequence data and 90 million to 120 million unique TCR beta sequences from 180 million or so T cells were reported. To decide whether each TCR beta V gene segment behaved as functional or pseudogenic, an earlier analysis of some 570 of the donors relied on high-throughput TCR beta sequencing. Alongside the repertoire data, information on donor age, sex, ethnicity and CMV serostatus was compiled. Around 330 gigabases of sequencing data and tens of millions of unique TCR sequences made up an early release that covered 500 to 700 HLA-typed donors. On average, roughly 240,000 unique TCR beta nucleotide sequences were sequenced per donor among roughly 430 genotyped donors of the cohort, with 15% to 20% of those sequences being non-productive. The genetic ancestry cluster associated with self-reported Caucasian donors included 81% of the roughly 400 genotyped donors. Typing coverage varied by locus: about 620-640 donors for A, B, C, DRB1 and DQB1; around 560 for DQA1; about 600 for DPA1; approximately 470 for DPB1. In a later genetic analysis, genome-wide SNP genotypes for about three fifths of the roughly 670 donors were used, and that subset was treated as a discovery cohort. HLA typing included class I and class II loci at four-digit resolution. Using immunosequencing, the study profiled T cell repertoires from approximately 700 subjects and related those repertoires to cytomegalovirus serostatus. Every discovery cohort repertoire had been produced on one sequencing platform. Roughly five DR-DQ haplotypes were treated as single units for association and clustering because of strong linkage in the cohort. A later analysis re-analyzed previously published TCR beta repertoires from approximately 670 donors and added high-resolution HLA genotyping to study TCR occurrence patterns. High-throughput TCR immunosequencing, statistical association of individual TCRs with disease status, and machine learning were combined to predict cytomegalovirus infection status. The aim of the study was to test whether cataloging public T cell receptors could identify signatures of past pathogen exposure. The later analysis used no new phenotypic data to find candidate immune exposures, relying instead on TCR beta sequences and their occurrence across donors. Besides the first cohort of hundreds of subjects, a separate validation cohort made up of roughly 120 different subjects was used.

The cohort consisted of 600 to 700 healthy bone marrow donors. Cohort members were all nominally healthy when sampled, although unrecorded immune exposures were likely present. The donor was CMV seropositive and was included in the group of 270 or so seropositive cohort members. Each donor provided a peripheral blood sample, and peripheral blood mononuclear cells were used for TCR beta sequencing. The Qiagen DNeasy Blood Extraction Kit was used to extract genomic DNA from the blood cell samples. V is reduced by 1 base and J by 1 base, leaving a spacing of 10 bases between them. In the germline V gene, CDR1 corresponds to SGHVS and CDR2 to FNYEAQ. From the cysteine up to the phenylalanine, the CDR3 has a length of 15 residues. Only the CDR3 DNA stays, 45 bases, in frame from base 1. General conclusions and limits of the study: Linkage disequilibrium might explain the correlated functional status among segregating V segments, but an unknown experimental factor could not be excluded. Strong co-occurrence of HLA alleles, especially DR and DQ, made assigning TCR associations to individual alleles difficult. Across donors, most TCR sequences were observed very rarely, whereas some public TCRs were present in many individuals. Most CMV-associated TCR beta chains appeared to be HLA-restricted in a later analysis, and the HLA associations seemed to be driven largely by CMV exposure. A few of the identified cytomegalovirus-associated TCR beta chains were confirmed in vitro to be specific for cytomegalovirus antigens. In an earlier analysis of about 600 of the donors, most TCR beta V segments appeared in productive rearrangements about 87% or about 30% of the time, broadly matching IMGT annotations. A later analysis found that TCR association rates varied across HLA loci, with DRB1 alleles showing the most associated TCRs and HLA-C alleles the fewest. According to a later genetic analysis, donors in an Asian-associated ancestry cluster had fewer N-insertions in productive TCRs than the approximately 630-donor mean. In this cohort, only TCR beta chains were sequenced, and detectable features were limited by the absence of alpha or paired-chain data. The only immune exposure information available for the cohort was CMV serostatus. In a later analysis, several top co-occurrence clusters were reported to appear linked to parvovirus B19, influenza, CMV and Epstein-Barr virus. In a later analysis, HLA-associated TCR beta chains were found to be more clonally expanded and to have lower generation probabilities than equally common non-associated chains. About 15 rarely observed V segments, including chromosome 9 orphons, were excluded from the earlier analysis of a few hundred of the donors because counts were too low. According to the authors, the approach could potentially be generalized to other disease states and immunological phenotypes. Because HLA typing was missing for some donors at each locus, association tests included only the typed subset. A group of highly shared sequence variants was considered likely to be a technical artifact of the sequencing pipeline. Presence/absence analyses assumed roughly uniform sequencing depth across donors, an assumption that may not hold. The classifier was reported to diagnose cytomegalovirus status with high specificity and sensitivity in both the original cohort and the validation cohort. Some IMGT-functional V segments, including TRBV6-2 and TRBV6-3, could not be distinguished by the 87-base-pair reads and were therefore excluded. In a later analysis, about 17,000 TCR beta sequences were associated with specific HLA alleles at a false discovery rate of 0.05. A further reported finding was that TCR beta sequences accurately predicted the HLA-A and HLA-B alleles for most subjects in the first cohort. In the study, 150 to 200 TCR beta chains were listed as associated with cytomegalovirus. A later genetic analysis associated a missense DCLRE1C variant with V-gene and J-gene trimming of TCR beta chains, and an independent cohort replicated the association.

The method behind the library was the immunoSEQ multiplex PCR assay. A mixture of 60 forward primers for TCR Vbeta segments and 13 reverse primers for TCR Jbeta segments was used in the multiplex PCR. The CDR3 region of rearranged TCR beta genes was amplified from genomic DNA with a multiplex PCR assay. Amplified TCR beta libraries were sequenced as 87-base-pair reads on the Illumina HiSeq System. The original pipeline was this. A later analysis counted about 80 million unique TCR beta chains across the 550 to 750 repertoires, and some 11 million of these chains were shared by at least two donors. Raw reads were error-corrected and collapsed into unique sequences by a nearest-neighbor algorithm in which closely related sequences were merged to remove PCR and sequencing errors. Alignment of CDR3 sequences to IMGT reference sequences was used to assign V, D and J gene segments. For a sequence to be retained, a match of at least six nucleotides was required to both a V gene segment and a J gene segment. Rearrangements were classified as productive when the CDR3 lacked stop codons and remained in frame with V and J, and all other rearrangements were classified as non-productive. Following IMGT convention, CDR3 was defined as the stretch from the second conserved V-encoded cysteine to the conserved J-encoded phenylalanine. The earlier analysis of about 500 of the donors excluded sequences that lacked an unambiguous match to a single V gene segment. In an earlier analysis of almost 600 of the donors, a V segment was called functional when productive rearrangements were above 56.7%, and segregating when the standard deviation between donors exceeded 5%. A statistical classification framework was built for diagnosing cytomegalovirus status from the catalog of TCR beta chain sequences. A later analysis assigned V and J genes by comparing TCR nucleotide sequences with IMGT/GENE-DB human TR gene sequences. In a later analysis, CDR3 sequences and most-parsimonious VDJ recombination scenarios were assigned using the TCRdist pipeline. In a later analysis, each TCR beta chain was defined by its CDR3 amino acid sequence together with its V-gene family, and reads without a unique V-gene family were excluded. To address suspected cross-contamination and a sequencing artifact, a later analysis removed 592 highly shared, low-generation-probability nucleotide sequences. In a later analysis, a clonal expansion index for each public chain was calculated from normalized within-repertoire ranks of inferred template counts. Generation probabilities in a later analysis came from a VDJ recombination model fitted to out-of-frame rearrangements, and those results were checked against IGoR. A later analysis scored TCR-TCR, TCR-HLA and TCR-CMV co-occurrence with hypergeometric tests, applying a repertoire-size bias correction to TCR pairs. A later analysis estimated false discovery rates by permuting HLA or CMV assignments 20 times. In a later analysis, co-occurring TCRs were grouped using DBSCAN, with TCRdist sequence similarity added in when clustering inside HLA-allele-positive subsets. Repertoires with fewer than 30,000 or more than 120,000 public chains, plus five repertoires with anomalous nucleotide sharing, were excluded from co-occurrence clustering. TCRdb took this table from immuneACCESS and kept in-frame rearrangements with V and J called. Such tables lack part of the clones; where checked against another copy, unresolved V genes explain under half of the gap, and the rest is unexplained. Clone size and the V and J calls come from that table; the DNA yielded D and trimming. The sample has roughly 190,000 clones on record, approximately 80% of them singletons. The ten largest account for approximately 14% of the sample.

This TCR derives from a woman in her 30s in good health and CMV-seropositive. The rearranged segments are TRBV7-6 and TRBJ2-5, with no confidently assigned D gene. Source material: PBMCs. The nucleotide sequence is TGTGCCAGCAGCTTAGTGCAGAACAGCCAAGAGACCCAGTACTTC. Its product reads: CASSLVQNSQETQYF. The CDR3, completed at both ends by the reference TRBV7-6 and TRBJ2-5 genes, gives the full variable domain GAGVSQSPRYKVTKRGQDVALRCDPISGHVSLYWYRQALGQGPEFLTYFNYEAQQDKSGLPNDRFSAERPEGSISTLTIQRTEQRDSAMYRCASSLVQNSQETQYFGPGTRLLVL.